The 9 T cell receptor beta chains presented below share a single source sample, sequenced in a study of cytomegalovirus exposure and HLA in healthy donors. Profiling relied on immunoSEQ multiplex PCR, and the TCRdb table lists in-frame clones only, not all of them. The sample has 150,000 to 170,000 clones, 70% to 90% seen once; the top ten hold 20% to 25%. The source material was PBMCs. Source of these receptors: a young man in good health and CMV-seropositive.

This clone has just one count. This chain connects TRBV4-3 to TRBJ2-3; D possibly corresponds to TRBD1 (6 bases). V lost 0 bases to trimming and J lost 2 bases, with 12 bases between them. This CDR3 contains 16 residues. Germline lookup yields CDR1 LGHNA and CDR2 YSLEER. CDR3 protein: CASSQEDRSYTDTQYF. Written as DNA, the CDR3 is TGCGCCAGCAGCCAAGAAGACAGGAGCTACACAGATACGCAGTATTTT.

This clone appeared a single time. This chain links TRBV6-5 with TRBJ2-3; D is undetermined. V was clipped by 5 bases and J by 1 base, with 10 bases between them. Germline loops: CDR1 MNHEY, CDR2 SVGAGI. The CDR3 length is 14 residues. CDR3 in amino acids: CASSERSGTDTQYF. The CDR3 DNA is TGTGCCAGCAGTGAGCGATCTGGCACAGATACGCAGTATTTT.

The chain couples TRBV6-5 to TRBJ2-5, with 10 bases fitting TRBD2. Germline lookup yields CDR1 MNHEY and CDR2 SVGAGI. The CDR3 extends over 15 amino acids. V was pared by 6 bases and J by 5 bases, with 9 bases of the junction left unmatched. DNA of the CDR3: TGTGCCAGCAGCCAACCTAGCGGGGGCGGCGAGACCCAGTACTTC. It encodes CASSQPSGGGETQYF.

This chain connects TRBV6-5 to TRBJ1-6, with no clear D. V was cut by 7 bases and J by 6 bases, with 16 bases left in between. CDR3 length equals 15 residues. CDR1 and CDR2 from the germline V gene are MNHEY and SVGAGI. The CDR3: CASTHGVISNSPLHF. The CDR3, as DNA: TGTGCCAGCACCCACGGGGTGATCAGTAATTCACCCCTCCACTTT.

This chain links TRBV2 with TRBJ1-3; possible D gene TRBD1, 6 bases. The CDR3 spans 13 residues. In germline, CDR1 is SNHLY, CDR2 FYNNEI. V gave up 4 bases and J gave up 9 bases, with 13 bases separating them. This chain's CDR3 is CASSGGQSATIYF. Written as DNA, the CDR3 is TGTGCCAGCAGTGGGGGGCAGTCTGCCACCATATATTTT.

The chain uses TRBV4-1 and TRBJ2-1; 14 bases are shared with TRBD2. CDR1 is MGHRA, CDR2 YSYEKL, per germline. Losses at the gene ends were 5 bases for V and 0 bases for J; bases not matched to a gene: 6. The CDR3 contains 18 residues. CDR3 sequence reads: CASSLGLAGGLSYNEQFF. The CDR3 DNA is TGCGCCAGCAGCTTAGGACTAGCGGGGGGCCTCTCCTACAATGAGCAGTTCTTC.

The V gene is TRBV15, the J gene TRBJ2-2, with 8 nucleotides matching TRBD2. Germline trimming cut 8 bases from V and 1 base from J; bases unmatched to any gene: 9. The germline V gene encodes CDR1 LNHNV and CDR2 YYDKDF (reference sequence). CDR3 length: 16 amino acids. CDR3 residues: CATSPAGGWNTGELFF. DNA for the CDR3: TGTGCCACCTCTCCTGCGGGGGGTTGGAACACCGGGGAGCTGTTTTTT.

The rearrangement joins TRBV14 to TRBJ2-7, with D perhaps matching TRBD1 (6 bases). Germline CDR1 and CDR2: SGHDN and FVKESK. The germline V and J ends were trimmed by 4 bases and 2 bases, with 9 bases remaining between them. The length of the CDR3 is 13 residues. The CDR3 region is CASSRQDPYEQYF. In DNA, the CDR3 is TGTGCCAGCAGCCGACAGGATCCCTACGAGCAGTACTTC.

The chain carries TRBV11-2 and TRBJ1-2; 7 bases line up with TRBD1. Germline trimming cut 1 base from V and 8 bases from J; bases unmatched to any gene: 4. There are 13 residues in the CDR3. The germline gives CDR1 SGHAT, CDR2 FQNNGV. CDR3 in amino acids: CASSLGQGEGYTF. The CDR3 DNA follows: TGTGCCAGCAGCTTAGGACAGGGAGAGGGCTACACCTTC.